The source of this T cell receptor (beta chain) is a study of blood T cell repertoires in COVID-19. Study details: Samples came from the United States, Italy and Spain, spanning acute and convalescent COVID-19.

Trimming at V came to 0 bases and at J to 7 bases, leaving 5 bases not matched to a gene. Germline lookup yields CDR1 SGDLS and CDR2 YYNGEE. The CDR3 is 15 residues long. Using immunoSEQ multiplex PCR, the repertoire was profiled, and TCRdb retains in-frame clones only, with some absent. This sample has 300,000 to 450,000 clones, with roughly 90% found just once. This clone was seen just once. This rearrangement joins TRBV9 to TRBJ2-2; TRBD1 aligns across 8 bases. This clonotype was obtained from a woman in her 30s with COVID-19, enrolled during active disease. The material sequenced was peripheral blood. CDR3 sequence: CASSVVQGADGELFF. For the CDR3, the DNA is TGTGCCAGCAGCGTAGTTCAGGGGGCGGACGGGGAGCTGTTTTTT.